The 22 T cell receptor beta chains in this list originate from one sample, sequenced in a study of shared clonotypes between healthy human individuals. TCRdb's table, derived via immunoSEQ multiplex PCR, lists solely in-frame clones and lacks some. Of about 1 million clones in the sample, 65% to 75% were seen once. The sample consisted of memory CD4+ T cells sorted from blood. Subset defined: CD45RA-negative fraction. These receptors were collected from a young man in good health.

This chain links TRBV19 with TRBJ1-3; D unresolved. The CDR3 has 13 amino acids. Germline V CDR1 and CDR2: LNHDA, SQIVND (reference sequence). The V end was cut by 3 bases, the J end by 2 bases, with 5 bases between. The CDR3 bases are TGTGCCAGTAGTATTGTGACTGGAAACACCATATATTTT. It is translated as CASSIVTGNTIYF.

V usage is TRBV7-9 and J usage is TRBJ2-3; 10 bases map to TRBD1. The CDR3 is 18 residues long. Germline V gene data show CDR1 as SEHNR and CDR2 as FQNEAQ (reference sequence). V was clipped by 3 bases and J by 3 bases; unmatched bases: 12. The CDR3 loop is CASSFEGFGTGVTDTQYF. The DNA for the CDR3 is TGTGCCAGCAGCTTTGAGGGATTCGGGACAGGGGTGACAGATACGCAGTATTTT.

About this clone itself: This sample also contains other DNA sequences that code for the same CDR3. This chain connects TRBV30 to TRBJ2-2; maybe TRBD1 (5 bases). This CDR3 contains 15 residues. CDR1 and CDR2 from the germline V gene are GTSNPN and SVGIG (reference sequence). V was pared by 1 base and J by 0 bases, with 9 bases between. The CDR3 DNA sequence: TGTGCCTGGAGTGGGGGCAGGGCGAACACCGGGGAGCTGTTTTTT. Protein sequence: CAWSGGRANTGELFF.

This clone was recorded a few times. Other DNA sequences in this specimen translate into the identical CDR3. The chain is built from TRBV19 and TRBJ2-4; D not resolved. Trimming took off 1 base at V and 6 bases at J, with 7 bases between the two ends. Looked up from germline, CDR1 is LNHDA and CDR2 is SQIVND (reference sequence). CDR3 length equals 13 residues. The CDR3 here is CASSIADRNIQYF. CDR3 sequence (DNA): TGTGCCAGTAGTATAGCCGACCGAAACATTCAGTACTTC.

This rearrangement joins TRBV6-5 to TRBJ2-1; TRBD1 agrees at 8 bases. V trimming: 7 bases; J trimming: 3 bases; junction bases outside the gene matches: 2. The CDR3 loop spans 13 amino acids. Germline CDR1 is MNHEY and CDR2 is SVGAGI. CDR3 sequence: CASNGQGYNEQFF. The DNA of the CDR3 is TGTGCCAGCAACGGACAGGGCTACAATGAGCAGTTCTTC.

V gene TRBV18 combines with J gene TRBJ2-5; no reliable D call. The germline gives CDR1 KGHSH, CDR2 LQKENI. V was cut by 6 bases and J by 1 base, with 12 bases left in between. CDR3 length: 14 residues. The CDR3 protein is CASSPVLAQETQYF. CDR3 sequence (DNA): TGTGCCAGCTCCCCCGTATTGGCCCAAGAGACCCAGTACTTC.

Of note for this clone: Other DNA sequences of this sample code for an identical CDR3. The chain carries TRBV19 and TRBJ1-5; a possible D gene is TRBD1 (5 bases). This CDR3 region has 13 residues. Trimming left V 6 bases short and J 2 bases short, with 8 bases between. Looked up from germline, CDR1 is LNHDA and CDR2 is SQIVND (reference sequence). CDR3 sequence reads: CASRGEGNQPQHF. DNA of the CDR3: TGTGCCAGTAGGGGGGAGGGCAATCAGCCCCAGCATTTT.

The chain's CDR3 is CAIMPGQGYEQYF. CDR3 in DNA: TGTGCCATCATGCCGGGACAGGGCTACGAGCAGTACTTC. V usage is TRBV10-3 and J usage is TRBJ2-7, with 9 nucleotides matching TRBD1. Germline CDR1 and CDR2: ENHRY and SYGVKD. This CDR3 comprises 13 residues. J was trimmed by 3 bases and V by 7 bases; bases with no gene match: 4.

The chain employs TRBV7-2 and TRBJ2-2, with TRBD2 as a possible D gene (5 bases). CDR1 and CDR2 (germline): SGHTA, FQGNSA. The CDR3 is 15 residues long. The CDR3 spells CAMQWGVANTGELFF. The CDR3 nucleotides read TGTGCGATGCAGTGGGGAGTTGCTAACACCGGGGAGCTGTTTTTT.

A remark on this clone: This sample also contains other DNA sequences that code for the same CDR3. The chain recombines TRBV18 with TRBJ2-7; TRBD1 is a possible D gene (6 bases). Deletions cut 7 bases from V and 2 bases from J, with 12 bases between. Germline V lookup: CDR1 KGHSH, CDR2 LQKENI. The CDR3 has 13 amino acids. The CDR3 DNA sequence: TGTGCCAGCTTCCGGGACATCACCTACGAGCAGTACTTC. Amino acids: CASFRDITYEQYF.

V gene TRBV19 combines with J gene TRBJ1-5; TRBD1 matches at 8 bases. The CDR3 is 15 amino acids. Losses at the gene ends were 1 base for V and 2 bases for J; bases not matched to a gene: 1. The germline gives CDR1 LNHDA, CDR2 SQIVND (reference sequence). DNA for the CDR3: TGTGCCAGTAGTATAGCGGGACAGGGCAATCAGCCCCAGCATTTT. Protein product: CASSIAGQGNQPQHF.

The chain employs TRBV19 and TRBJ2-7, with TRBD2 matching 10 bases. Germline V gives CDR1 LNHDA, CDR2 SQIVND (reference sequence). Trimming cost V 7 bases and J 3 bases; bases outside gene matches: 15. CDR3 length: 17 amino acids. In DNA, the CDR3 is TGTGCCAGTAAAGGCCGACTAGCGGGTAATCACTACTACGAGCAGTACTTC. It is translated as CASKGRLAGNHYYEQYF.

This clone was observed a few times. The chain links TRBV11-2 to TRBJ2-5; D not resolved. Germline-derived CDR1 and CDR2 are SGHAT and FQNNGV. The CDR3 spans 15 residues. Trimming left V 1 base short and J 4 bases short, with 13 bases between. CDR3 DNA sequence: TGTGCCAGCAGCTTAGGTCTCCCCTCTTTAGAGACCCAGTACTTC. Translation gives CASSLGLPSLETQYF.

The chain has TRBV7-8 and TRBJ2-2; no clear D gene. The CDR3 runs to 13 residues. The V and J ends lost 6 bases and 6 bases respectively, with 11 bases between them. CDR1 SGHVS and CDR2 FQNEAQ come from the germline V gene. CDR3 DNA: TGTGCCAGCAGTTTTCATTCGGCCGGGGAGCTGTTTTTT. It is translated as CASSFHSAGELFF.

The chain recombines TRBV19 with TRBJ1-1, with 8 bases lining up with TRBD1. This CDR3 spans 18 amino acids. Trimming at V came to 3 bases and at J to 0 bases, leaving 12 bases not matched to a gene. CDR1 is LNHDA and CDR2 is SQIVND in the germline V gene (reference sequence). The CDR3 protein is CASSIGRGRVLMNTEAFF. As DNA, the CDR3 is TGTGCCAGTAGTATCGGCAGGGGGCGCGTTCTCATGAACACTGAAGCTTTCTTT.

This clone was found a few times. The chain employs TRBV6-1 and TRBJ2-7; TRBD2 agrees at 7 bases. This CDR3 comprises 13 residues. The trim removed 10 bases at V and 5 bases at J, leaving 11 bases unmatched. The germline V gene encodes CDR1 MNHNS and CDR2 SASEGT. CDR3 protein: CAKTLGGGNEQYF. CDR3 in DNA: TGTGCCAAAACCCTCGGCGGGGGTAACGAGCAGTACTTC.

This chain links TRBV11-2 with TRBJ2-1, with 11 bases matching TRBD2. This CDR3 contains 17 residues. Unmatched junction bases numbered 4, after V lost 3 bases and J lost 0 bases. In germline, CDR1 is SGHAT, CDR2 FQNNGV. In DNA form, the CDR3 reads TGTGCCAGCAGCTTGAGACTAGCGGGATTCTCCTACAATGAGCAGTTCTTC. Amino acid sequence: CASSLRLAGFSYNEQFF.

A note on this clone: This same CDR3 is encoded by further DNA sequences in the sample. The rearrangement uses TRBV27 and TRBJ2-3, with D possibly called TRBD1 or TRBD2 (7 bases each). The CDR3 has 14 residues. Trimming took off 6 bases at V and 3 bases at J, with 13 bases between the two ends. Germline CDR1 MNHEY, CDR2 SMNVEV (reference sequence). The CDR3 sequence: CASSLRGGTDTQYF. The CDR3 nucleotides are TGTGCCAGCAGCCTCAGGGGGGGTACAGATACGCAGTATTTT.

The chain has TRBV18 and TRBJ2-1; a possible D gene is TRBD2 (5 bases). Germline V CDR1 and CDR2: KGHSH, LQKENI. This CDR3 has 14 residues. V lost 5 bases to trimming and J lost 2 bases, with 10 bases between them. The CDR3 nucleotides read TGTGCCAGCTCATCTCCGGGAACCTACAATGAGCAGTTCTTC. It translates to CASSSPGTYNEQFF.

This chain connects TRBV7-2 to TRBJ1-1; D unresolved. The CDR3 has 13 residues. Trimming left V 8 bases short and J 0 bases short, with 10 bases between. Germline lookup yields CDR1 SGHTA and CDR2 FQGNSA. Written as DNA, the CDR3 is TGTGCCAGCGGGAGGGCGGTGAACACTGAAGCTTTCTTT. Translating it yields CASGRAVNTEAFF.

The V call is TRBV2, the J call TRBJ2-2; no definite D call. The germline V and J ends were trimmed by 6 bases and 3 bases, with 11 bases remaining between them. From germline, CDR1 is SNHLY and CDR2 FYNNEI. The CDR3 is 14 residues long. CDR3 DNA: TGTGCCAGCAGAGGCCGTATTGACACCGGGGAGCTGTTTTTT. Translation: CASRGRIDTGELFF.

The V call is TRBV30, the J call TRBJ1-1; D unresolved. Germline lookup yields CDR1 GTSNPN and CDR2 SVGIG (reference sequence). The CDR3 is 11 residues long. With 4 bases removed from V and 7 bases from J, the gap between germline ends came to 10 bases. The CDR3 is CAWMGGLEAFF. The CDR3 DNA sequence: TGTGCCTGGATGGGCGGGCTTGAAGCTTTCTTT. The full variable domain, rest sourced from reference TRBV30 and TRBJ1-1, is SQTIHQWPATLVQPVGSPLSLECTVEGTSNPNLYWYRQAAGRGLQLLFYSVGIGQISSEVPQNLSASRPQDRQFILSSKKLLLSDSGFYLCAWMGGLEAFFGQGTRLTVV.